This T cell receptor beta chain was captured in a study of Ad26.COV2.S vaccination and SARS-CoV-2 variants. Findings of the study overall: It was reported that spike-specific CD8+ and CD4+ T cell responses were substantially broad after vaccination. Vaccine recipients showed a spike-specific TCR breadth that was higher than in placebo recipients. Analytic work on TCR breadth and depth might have understated the full extent of total T cell responses. Breadth measured for non-spike TCRs was similar across vaccine and placebo recipients.

This clone was recorded only once. The antigen remains unidentified. A much more abundant neighbour one base away suggests this may be a read error. Assay: immunoSEQ multiplex PCR; the TCRdb copy retains only in-frame clones and omits some. The sample lists hundreds of thousands of clones; about 90% were seen once. The CDR3 has 13 residues. V was clipped by 2 bases and J by 6 bases, with 11 bases between them. Germline CDR1 SGHKS, CDR2 YYEKEE (reference sequence). The sequencing used peripheral blood, collected after recovery from COVID-19. The receptor was derived from a human donor who had recovered from COVID-19. This chain joins TRBV5-5 and TRBJ1-1; a possible D gene is TRBD1 (5 bases). CDR3 DNA: TGTGCCAGCAGCTTAAGGGACGGCCCTGAAGCTTTCTTT. Translation gives CASSLRDGPEAFF.